This T cell receptor beta chain was identified in a study of T cell repertoires in cytomegalovirus infection. Study-level background: CMV infection and matching HLA type were both indicated by public TCR beta signatures.

Study results and caveats: Carriage of CMV together with the relevant HLA was identifiable through cumulative public TCR beta family frequency. Clonotypes of TCR beta that were HLA-C-restricted and CMV-specific dominated the ex vivo response.

One entry per CDR3 protein results from TCRdb running MiXCR on the reads. Among 450,000 to 650,000 distinct CDR3 sequences listed, about a quarter were seen once. The CDR3 runs to 17 residues. Germline-derived CDR1 and CDR2 are SGHDT and YYEEEE. With V trimmed by 0 bases and J by 0 bases, 9 bases remained unmatched. In its sample, this clonotype was seen a few times. The antigen is unknown. Sequenced material: PBMCs. This sequence was found in a human donor in good health (CMV status not recorded). Some clones in this sample may be carry-over from other donors' samples. The chain combines TRBV5-6 with TRBJ2-7, with 7 bases lining up with TRBD2. CDR3 nucleotides: TGTGCCAGCAGCTTGGATCGGTGGACTAGTGTCTCCTACGAGCAGTACGTC. This codes for CASSLDRWTSVSYEQYV.